These 16 T cell receptor beta chains originate from one sample sequenced in a study of cytomegalovirus exposure and HLA in healthy donors. The PCR made use of 60 Vbeta and 13 Jbeta primers. TCRdb's table, derived via immunoSEQ multiplex PCR, lists solely in-frame clones and lacks some. This table holds about 170,000 clones, more than 65% found once. Source material: PBMCs. These TCRs come from a male donor in good health and CMV-seronegative.

This chain joins TRBV6-1 and TRBJ1-2; tentative D call: TRBD1 (6 bases). The CDR3 consists of 15 residues. With 0 bases removed from V and 4 bases from J, the gap between germline ends came to 12 bases. Germline V gene lookup returns CDR1 MNHNS and CDR2 SASEGT. This chain's CDR3 is CASSEAAGAFYGYTF. Written as DNA, the CDR3 is TGTGCCAGCAGTGAAGCCGCAGGGGCCTTCTATGGCTACACCTTC.

This rearrangement joins TRBV6-6 to TRBJ1-4; TRBD1 matches 8 bases. The CDR3 consists of 15 residues. V gave up 2 bases and J gave up 7 bases; unmatched junction bases: 6. In germline, CDR1 is MNHNY, CDR2 SVGAGI (reference sequence). The CDR3 DNA reads as TGTGCCAGCAGTTACAGTGGACAGGGCGGTGAAAAACTGTTTTTT. Translation gives CASSYSGQGGEKLFF.

The chain recombines TRBV5-4 with TRBJ1-5, with TRBD1 identical over 8 bases. The CDR3 spans 13 residues. V lost 4 bases, J lost 7 bases, and 4 bases stayed unmatched. Germline values: CDR1 SGHNT, CDR2 YYREEE (reference sequence). The DNA for the CDR3 is TGTGCCAGCAGCATGGACAGGGTCCAGCCCCAGCATTTT. This sequence encodes CASSMDRVQPQHF.

The rearrangement uses TRBV5-4 and TRBJ2-1, with TRBD1 matching over 10 bases. The CDR3 is made up of 17 amino acids. J gave up 7 bases and V 2 bases, and 12 bases lay outside the gene matches. The germline CDR1 and CDR2 sequences are SGHNT and YYREEE (reference sequence). CDR3 sequence (DNA): TGTGCCAGCAGCTTCAAAAGACAGGGGGCCAGGGGGAATGAGCAGTTCTTC. Amino acids: CASSFKRQGARGNEQFF.

The chain uses TRBV11-2 and TRBJ2-7; 7 positions agree with TRBD1. Unmatched junction bases numbered 4, after V lost 0 bases and J lost 2 bases. From germline, CDR1 is SGHAT and CDR2 FQNNGV. CDR3 length: 15 residues. DNA of the CDR3: TGTGCCAGCAGCTTAGACCCGGGACAGACCTACGAGCAGTACTTC. Its translation is CASSLDPGQTYEQYF.

This clone was observed a handful of times. The chain carries TRBV30 and TRBJ2-7; TRBD1 is a possible D gene (5 bases). CDR3 length: 13 amino acids. Germline CDR1 is GTSNPN and CDR2 is SVGIG (reference sequence). V lost 0 bases and J 6 bases, leaving 12 bases between the germline ends. CDR3 bases: TGTGCCTGGAGTGTGCAGGGCTCGGGCGAGCAGTACTTC. Its protein product is CAWSVQGSGEQYF.

The V call is TRBV28, the J call TRBJ2-3; 10 nucleotides match TRBD1. CDR3 size: 14 residues. Germline V gene data show CDR1 as MDHEN and CDR2 as SYDVKM. The J segment lost 1 base and the V segment lost 10 bases, leaving 5 bases of the junction unmatched. CDR3 sequence (DNA): TGTGCCACCGGGACAGGGGCTGGCACAGATACGCAGTATTTT. Encoded protein: CATGTGAGTDTQYF.

This clone has more than one count but fewer than ten. The J gene is TRBJ1-1, the V gene TRBV27; the D is unclear. The germline CDR1 and CDR2 sequences are MNHEY and SMNVEV (reference sequence). This CDR3 is built from 13 residues. V lost 3 bases, J lost 14 bases, and 19 bases lay in between. This CDR3 is CASSFASMQTPFF. CDR3 DNA: TGTGCCAGCAGTTTCGCGTCCATGCAGACACCCTTCTTT.

V usage is TRBV5-1 and J usage is TRBJ1-1; perhaps TRBD1 as D (5 bases). Germline V lookup: CDR1 SGHRS, CDR2 YFSETQ. Trimming took off 0 bases at V and 1 base at J, with 10 bases between the two ends. The CDR3 has 15 residues. In nucleotides, the CDR3 is TGCGCCAGCAGCTTGGGGTACAGGTCGAACACTGAAGCTTTCTTT. It codes for CASSLGYRSNTEAFF. The variable domain in full, with the rest retrieved from reference TRBV5-1 and TRBJ1-1, is KAGVTQTPRYLIKTRGQQVTLSCSPISGHRSVSWYQQTPGQGLQFLFEYFSETQRNKGNFPGRFSGRQFSNSRSEMNVSTLELGDSALYLCASSLGYRSNTEAFFGQGTRLTVV.

This clone occurred once. This chain joins TRBV29-1 and TRBJ1-6; TRBD1 aligns across 12 bases. The V gene's germline CDR1 is SQVTM and CDR2 ANQGSEA. The CDR3 has 14 residues. V dropped 6 bases and J dropped 8; count of bases not matched to a gene: 5. CDR3 nucleotides: TGCAGCGTAGGGACAGGGGGCTCAGATTCACCCCTCCACTTT. As protein: CSVGTGGSDSPLHF.

The chain links TRBV28 to TRBJ1-2; 9 nucleotides align to TRBD1. The junction had 4 bases not matched to a gene; V was cut back by 5 bases and J by 6 bases. The CDR3 spans 13 residues. CDR1 is MDHEN, CDR2 SYDVKM, per germline. The DNA for the CDR3 is TGTGCCAGCAGTCCGGGACAGGGAGATGGCTACACCTTC. It is translated as CASSPGQGDGYTF.

The chain has TRBV7-9 and TRBJ2-1; 8 bases match TRBD2. Germline CDR1 and CDR2: SEHNR and FQNEAQ (reference sequence). There are 16 residues in the CDR3. The J segment lost 0 bases and the V segment lost 5 bases, leaving 6 bases of the junction unmatched. CDR3 residues: CASSGTRGGSYNEQFF. CDR3 in DNA: TGTGCCAGCAGCGGCACTCGGGGGGGCTCCTACAATGAGCAGTTCTTC.

The chain employs TRBV10-3 and TRBJ2-4, with D possibly matching TRBD2 (6 bases). Trimming cost V 5 bases and J 7 bases, with 21 bases left between them. CDR1 ENHRY and CDR2 SYGVKD come from the germline V gene. The CDR3 covers 16 residues. DNA of the CDR3: TGTGCCATCAGTCCCGGCGGGCGGGGCGTTACGAACATTCAGTACTTC. Encoded protein: CAISPGGRGVTNIQYF.

This chain uses TRBV7-9 with TRBJ2-5; D uncertain. This CDR3 is 16 amino acids long. V was trimmed by 1 base and J by 1 base, leaving 13 bases between them. Germline V lookup: CDR1 SEHNR, CDR2 FQNEAQ (reference sequence). The CDR3 loop is CASSLVVGSIQETQYF. The CDR3 bases are TGTGCCAGCAGCTTAGTGGTGGGCAGCATCCAAGAGACCCAGTACTTC.

The table lists this clone with a few counts. This chain connects TRBV7-3 to TRBJ2-3; D is undetermined. The CDR3 totals 14 residues. Trimming took off 2 bases at V and 5 bases at J, with 11 bases between the two ends. In germline, CDR1 is SGHTA, CDR2 FQGTGA. The CDR3 here is CASSLGMTGDTQYF. The CDR3 DNA sequence: TGTGCCAGCAGCTTAGGAATGACGGGAGATACGCAGTATTTT. The full variable domain, rest sourced from reference TRBV7-3 and TRBJ2-3, is GAGVSQTPSNKVTEKGKYVELRCDPISGHTALYWYRQSLGQGPEFLIYFQGTGAADDSGLPNDRFFAVRPEGSVSTLKIQRTERGDSAVYLCASSLGMTGDTQYFGPGTRLTVL.

The rearrangement uses TRBV5-1 and TRBJ1-1, with TRBD1 as a possible D gene (5 bases). In germline, CDR1 is SGHRS, CDR2 YFSETQ. The CDR3 sequence is 15 residues long. V was shortened by 3 bases and J by 1 base, with 13 bases between the two germline ends. CDR3 sequence: CASSSGGTGNTEAFF. The CDR3 nucleotides are TGCGCCAGCAGCTCGGGGGGGACGGGGAACACTGAAGCTTTCTTT.